The 19 T cell receptor beta chains given below trace back to one sample, sequenced in a study of tumor-infiltrating lymphocytes in localized non-small cell lung cancer. The data were produced by immunoSEQ multiplex PCR, yet TCRdb's version contains in-frame clones alone and is incomplete. The sample shows about 3,000 clones, approximately 40% of them seen only once. The sequencing sample was made of uninvolved lung tissue not adjacent to the tumor. The receptors shown here come from a human donor with non-small cell lung cancer.

Only a few counts were recorded for this clone. The gene calls are TRBV5-1 and TRBJ2-1; D possibly matches TRBD1 or TRBD2 (5 bases each). The germline gives CDR1 SGHRS, CDR2 YFSETQ. The CDR3 is 15 amino acids. V gave up 0 bases and J gave up 8 bases, with 15 bases separating them. The CDR3 protein is CASSLDGTVTYEQFF. DNA for the CDR3: TGCGCCAGCAGCTTGGACGGGACCGTCACGTATGAGCAGTTCTTC.

The V gene is TRBV29-1, the J gene TRBJ2-3; the D call may be TRBD1 or TRBD2 (5 bases each). Germline CDR1 reads SQVTM; CDR2 reads ANQGSEA. V was shortened by 7 bases and J by 7 bases, with 15 bases between the two germline ends. This CDR3 comprises 12 residues. The CDR3 reads CSAGRGANTQYF. The CDR3 DNA reads as TGCAGCGCTGGGCGAGGGGCAAATACGCAGTATTTT.

The chain has TRBV7-2 and TRBJ2-1; D is possibly TRBD1 or TRBD2 (5 bases each). There are 14 residues in the CDR3. Germline V gene lookup returns CDR1 SGHTA and CDR2 FQGNSA. Trimming stripped 2 bases from V and 10 bases from J, with 15 bases between. The CDR3 protein is CASSLTQPRDEQFF. CDR3 DNA: TGTGCCAGCAGCTTAACTCAACCTCGGGACGAGCAGTTCTTC.

This clone is medium-sized by share. The V call is TRBV18, the J call TRBJ2-1; no clear D gene. With 6 bases removed from V and 8 bases from J, the gap between germline ends came to 8 bases. CDR1 is KGHSH, CDR2 LQKENI, per germline. The CDR3 length is 11 residues. The CDR3 DNA sequence: TGTGCCAGCTCGCCTGGGTATGAGCAGTTCTTC. Translation gives CASSPGYEQFF. The entire variable domain, with the rest obtained from reference TRBV18 and TRBJ2-1, is as follows: NAGVMQNPRHLVRRRGQEARLRCSPMKGHSHVYWYRQLPEEGLKFMVYLQKENIIDESGMPKERFSAEFPKEGPSILRIQQVVRGDSAAYFCASSPGYEQFFGPGTRLTVL.

The V and J genes are TRBV5-1 and TRBJ1-1; 9 bases line up with TRBD1. CDR1 is SGHRS and CDR2 is YFSETQ in the germline V gene. V lost 4 bases to trimming and J lost 0 bases; unmatched junction nucleotides: 4. This CDR3 comprises 15 residues. The CDR3 DNA follows: TGCGCCAGCAGCCTGGACAGGGGAATGAACACTGAAGCTTTCTTT. Translated: CASSLDRGMNTEAFF. The full variable domain, rest sourced from reference TRBV5-1 and TRBJ1-1, is KAGVTQTPRYLIKTRGQQVTLSCSPISGHRSVSWYQQTPGQGLQFLFEYFSETQRNKGNFPGRFSGRQFSNSRSEMNVSTLELGDSALYLCASSLDRGMNTEAFFGQGTRLTVV.

J is TRBJ2-3 and V is TRBV5-6; D unclear. CDR3 length: 15 amino acids. Looked up from germline, CDR1 is SGHDT and CDR2 is YYEEEE. V lost 0 bases and J lost 0, with 8 bases in between. CDR3 region: CASSLGPASTDTQYF. The DNA of the CDR3 is TGTGCCAGCAGCTTGGGGCCGGCTAGCACAGATACGCAGTATTTT.

Worth noting for this clone: The same CDR3 is also encoded by other DNA sequences in this sample. The chain uses TRBV28 and TRBJ1-2; the match to TRBD1 covers 7 bases. This CDR3 is 14 amino acids long. The V and J ends lost 1 base and 3 bases, in that order; junction bases with no gene match: 2. Germline V lookup: CDR1 MDHEN, CDR2 SYDVKM. CDR3 sequence reads: CASSLLGTDYGYTF. The CDR3 DNA follows: TGTGCCAGCAGTTTATTGGGGACAGACTATGGCTACACCTTC.

V usage is TRBV6-4 and J usage is TRBJ2-7, with D possibly being TRBD2 (6 bases). V shed 8 bases and J shed 3 bases, with 14 bases lying between them. Germline assignment: CDR1 MRHNA and CDR2 SNTAGT. The CDR3 length is 13 residues. The CDR3 nucleotides are TGTGCCAGCCGACTAGGTGCTTTCTACGAGCAGTACTTC. It specifies CASRLGAFYEQYF.

The sample holds a few counts of this clone. The chain uses TRBV2 and TRBJ2-1; TRBD2 aligns across 7 bases. The CDR3 totals 12 residues. The germline CDR1 and CDR2 sequences are SNHLY and FYNNEI. The V segment lost 6 bases and the J segment 13 bases; nucleotides outside the gene matches: 9. The CDR3 loop reads CASSPQSGLQFF. Written as DNA, the CDR3 is TGTGCCAGCAGCCCCCAGTCGGGACTACAGTTCTTC.

The rearrangement joins TRBV27 to TRBJ1-1, with D uncertain. The germline V gene has CDR1 MNHEY and CDR2 SMNVEV (reference sequence). Trimming took 6 bases from V and 6 from J, leaving 11 bases between them. The CDR3 extends over 12 amino acids. CDR3 nucleotide sequence: TGTGCCAGCAGGGAAACAGACTCTGAAGCTTTCTTT. Its protein is CASRETDSEAFF.

This chain connects TRBV9 to TRBJ2-3, with TRBD1 as a possible D gene (8 bases). The germline V and J ends were trimmed by 9 bases and 3 bases, with 17 bases remaining between them. Germline V gene data show CDR1 as SGDLS and CDR2 as YYNGEE. The CDR3 length is 14 residues. CDR3 sequence reads: CATVDREGTDTQYF. The CDR3 coding sequence is TGTGCCACCGTGGACAGGGAGGGGACAGATACGCAGTATTTT. The variable domain in full, completed from reference TRBV9 and TRBJ2-3, reads DSGVTQTPKHLITATGQRVTLRCSPRSGDLSVYWYQQSLDQGLQFLIQYYNGEERAKGNILERFSAQQFPDLHSELNLSSLELGDSALYFCATVDREGTDTQYFGPGTRLTVL.

J is TRBJ2-1 and V is TRBV9; TRBD2 matches at 8 bases. The CDR3 contains 15 residues. V was pared by 4 bases and J by 8 bases, with 11 bases of the junction left unmatched. Germline CDR1 is SGDLS and CDR2 is YYNGEE. The CDR3 reads CASSPGGREIDEQFF. The CDR3 coding sequence is TGTGCCAGCAGCCCGGGGGGGCGGGAGATAGATGAGCAGTTCTTC.

This clone came up a few times. The chain employs TRBV28 and TRBJ1-4; D ambiguous. V gave up 7 bases and J gave up 0 bases, with 9 bases separating them. Per germline, CDR1 MDHEN and CDR2 SYDVKM. The length of the CDR3 is 14 residues. The chain's CDR3 is CASTLQPTNEKLFF. CDR3 bases: TGTGCCAGCACTCTCCAGCCAACTAATGAAAAACTGTTTTTT.

V and J are TRBV20-1 and TRBJ2-1; no clear D gene. Germline V CDR1 and CDR2: DFQATT, SNEGSKA (reference sequence). This CDR3 is built from 10 residues. V was pared by 3 bases and J by 11 bases, with 8 bases between. CDR3 sequence reads: CSASHAKQFF. The CDR3 region has the DNA TGCAGTGCTAGCCACGCCAAGCAGTTCTTC.

The chain couples TRBV7-2 to TRBJ2-1; tentative D call: TRBD2 (6 bases). Between the trimmed V and J ends, which lost 4 bases and 4 bases, there was a span of 11 bases. Germline CDR1 reads SGHTA; CDR2 reads FQGNSA. The CDR3 spans 14 residues. The CDR3 coding sequence is TGTGCCAGCAGCTGGGTAGCGGAATACAATGAGCAGTTCTTC. It translates to CASSWVAEYNEQFF. The variable domain in full, with the rest retrieved from reference TRBV7-2 and TRBJ2-1, is GAGVSQSPSNKVTEKGKDVELRCDPISGHTALYWYRQSLGQGLEFLIYFQGNSAPDKSGLPSDRFSAERTGGSVSTLTIQRTQQEDSAVYLCASSWVAEYNEQFFGPGTRLTVL.

The chain carries TRBV4-1 and TRBJ2-2; D remains ambiguous. The CDR3 is 14 amino acids. V was cut by 4 bases and J by 6 bases, with 12 bases left in between. The V gene's germline CDR1 is MGHRA and CDR2 YSYEKL. In DNA form, the CDR3 reads TGCGCCAGCAGCCCCCCCCATATCCCCGGGGAGCTGTTTTTT. This codes for CASSPPHIPGELFF.

This clone was seen a few times. The chain joins TRBV19 to TRBJ1-2; 8 bases are shared with TRBD1. The CDR3 contains 16 residues. Losses at the gene ends were 6 bases for V and 3 bases for J; bases not matched to a gene: 12. CDR1 is LNHDA and CDR2 is SQIVND in the germline V gene (reference sequence). The CDR3 spells CASRPQQGVVDYGYTF. The DNA for the CDR3 is TGTGCCAGTAGGCCACAACAGGGGGTCGTCGACTATGGCTACACCTTC.

The J gene is TRBJ2-3, the V gene TRBV5-1, with D possibly TRBD1 on 6 matching bases. Germline assignment: CDR1 SGHRS and CDR2 YFSETQ. This CDR3 comprises 14 residues. The germline V and J ends were trimmed by 4 bases and 5 bases, with 14 bases remaining between them. Written as DNA, the CDR3 is TGCGCCAGCAGCCTCCGACAGGTGGGAGATACGCAGTATTTT. Translated: CASSLRQVGDTQYF.

This clone rates as medium-sized. The chain couples TRBV28 to TRBJ1-5; D ambiguous. CDR3 size: 12 residues. Trimming left V 7 bases short and J 11 bases short, with 15 bases between. Germline CDR1 reads MDHEN; CDR2 reads SYDVKM. This CDR3 is CASTPPRGSQHF. CDR3 coding DNA: TGTGCCAGCACCCCCCCCCGGGGTTCCCAGCATTTT.